Listed below are T cell receptor beta chains from one sample, sequenced in a study of early T cells in non-severe SARS-CoV-2 infection. TCRdb re-called the 5' RACE reads through MiXCR, storing one row per CDR3 protein. The sample lists roughly 65,000 distinct CDR3 sequences, about a tenth occurring once. Sequences were obtained from whole blood. These receptors originate from an adult who was a healthcare worker with PCR-confirmed SARS-CoV-2 infection or an uninfected control (not recorded which). The CDR3 runs from the conserved cysteine through the conserved F or W. The order of the fields is J gene, D gene, V gene, clone size, CDR3 DNA, CDR3 protein. D genes are given only for firm matches. Not all rows give a size; the values are once, few, many and, for expanded clones, a class.

j_call: TRBJ1-5
d_call: NA
v_call: TRBV12-3/TRBV12-4
clone_size: many
cdr3_nt: TGTGCCAGCAGCAAACTGGGTCAGCCCCAGCATTTT
cdr3_aa: CASSKLGQPQHF

j_call: TRBJ2-5
d_call: TRBD2
v_call: TRBV6-4
clone_size: NA
cdr3_nt: TGTGCCAGCAGTCCGGGACTAGCGGGCAGAGAGACCCAGTACTTC
cdr3_aa: CASSPGLAGRETQYF

j_call: TRBJ1-1
d_call: TRBD1
v_call: TRBV7-2
clone_size: many
cdr3_nt: TGTGCCAGCAGCTTAGTGGGACAGGGCGGCACTGAAGTTTTCTTT
cdr3_aa: CASSLVGQGGTEVFF

j_call: TRBJ1-1
d_call: NA
v_call: TRBV20-1
clone_size: many
cdr3_nt: TGCAGTGCTAGGGGGGGCATCCACATGAACACTGAAGCTTTCTTT
cdr3_aa: CSARGGIHMNTEAFF

j_call: TRBJ2-7
d_call: NA
v_call: TRBV10-3
clone_size: NA
cdr3_nt: TGTGCCATCAGTATGACCCACTACGAGCAGTACTTC
cdr3_aa: CAISMTHYEQYF

j_call: TRBJ1-6
d_call: NA
v_call: TRBV6-2/TRBV6-3
clone_size: few
cdr3_nt: TGTGCCAGCAGTTACTCAAATTCACCCCTCCACTTT
cdr3_aa: CASSYSNSPLHF

j_call: TRBJ2-7
d_call: NA
v_call: TRBV7-9
clone_size: many
cdr3_nt: TGTGCCAGCAGCCCCCGGGACGGGACCTACGAGCAGTACTTC
cdr3_aa: CASSPRDGTYEQYF

j_call: TRBJ2-5
d_call: NA
v_call: TRBV10-2
clone_size: NA
cdr3_nt: TGCGCCAGCAGTGAGAAGGAAGTAGAGACCCAGTACTTC
cdr3_aa: CASSEKEVETQYF

j_call: TRBJ2-7
d_call: TRBD1
v_call: TRBV6-6
clone_size: many
cdr3_nt: TGTGCCAGCAGCTACGACAGGGCCTACGAGCAGTACTTC
cdr3_aa: CASSYDRAYEQYF

j_call: TRBJ2-1
d_call: NA
v_call: TRBV10-3
clone_size: NA
cdr3_nt: TGTGCCATCAAAGAACGGGAGTCTCATTCCTACAATGAGCAGTTCTTC
cdr3_aa: CAIKERESHSYNEQFF

j_call: TRBJ2-7
d_call: NA
v_call: TRBV7-9
clone_size: medium-sized
cdr3_nt: TGTGCCAGCAATAACCAAGTTGGGGAGCAGTACTTC
cdr3_aa: CASNNQVGEQYF